By share, the clone carrying this T cell receptor (beta chain) ranks as medium-sized. Its specificity is not known. As to time point: blood at routine non-recurrence follow-up after resection. Whole RNA, isolated from tumor, nontumor lung or frozen PBMC, was sequenced without prior sorting. These data originate in a study of spatial heterogeneity in lung cancer. Study conclusions and caveats: Ubiquitous expanded tumor TCRs were seen in blood more at resection than at follow-up.

CDR1 and CDR2 from the germline V gene are MGHRA and YSYEKL. This CDR3 region has 17 residues. The junction had 11 bases not matched to a gene; V was cut back by 0 bases and J by 6 bases. TCRdb fed the 5' RACE reads into MiXCR, producing one record per CDR3 protein. This sample has about 36,000 distinct CDR3 sequences, with about 7.9% found just once. The clonotype comes from a male donor with early-stage non-small cell lung cancer. The material was PBMCs, obtained at follow-up. V is TRBV4-1 and J is TRBJ1-5, with 7 bases matching TRBD1. CDR3 nucleotide sequence: TGCGCCAGCAGCCAAGATCATATCAAGGGGGCCGGTCAGCCCCAGCATTTT. The encoded protein is CASSQDHIKGAGQPQHF.